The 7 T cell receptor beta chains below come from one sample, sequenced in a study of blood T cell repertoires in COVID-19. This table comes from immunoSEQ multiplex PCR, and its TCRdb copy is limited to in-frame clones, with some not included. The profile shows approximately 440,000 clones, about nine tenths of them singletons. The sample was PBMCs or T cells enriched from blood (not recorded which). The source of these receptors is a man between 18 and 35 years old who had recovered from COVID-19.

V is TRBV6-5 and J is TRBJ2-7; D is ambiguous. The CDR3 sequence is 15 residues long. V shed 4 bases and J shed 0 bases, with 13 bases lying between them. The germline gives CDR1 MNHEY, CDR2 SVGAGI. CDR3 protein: CASSSGDLGSYEQYF. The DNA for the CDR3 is TGTGCCAGCAGTTCCGGAGATCTTGGCTCCTACGAGCAGTACTTC.

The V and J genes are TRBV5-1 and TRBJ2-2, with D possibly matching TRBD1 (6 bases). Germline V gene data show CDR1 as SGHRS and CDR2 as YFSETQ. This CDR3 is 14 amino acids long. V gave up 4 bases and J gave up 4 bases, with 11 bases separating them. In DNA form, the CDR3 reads TGCGCCAGCAGCAGAACAGGGTTCACCGGGGAGCTGTTTTTT. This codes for CASSRTGFTGELFF.

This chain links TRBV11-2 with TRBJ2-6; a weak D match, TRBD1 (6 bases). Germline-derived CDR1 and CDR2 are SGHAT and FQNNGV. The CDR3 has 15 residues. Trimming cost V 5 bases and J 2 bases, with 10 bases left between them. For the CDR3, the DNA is TGTGCCAGCAGCGAACAGGGAGCTGGGGCCAACGTCCTGACTTTC. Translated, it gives CASSEQGAGANVLTF.

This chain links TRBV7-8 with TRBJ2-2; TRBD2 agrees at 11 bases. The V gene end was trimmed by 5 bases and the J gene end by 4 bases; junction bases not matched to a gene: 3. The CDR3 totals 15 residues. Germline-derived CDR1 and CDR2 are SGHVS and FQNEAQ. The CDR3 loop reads CASSGSGGGTGELFF. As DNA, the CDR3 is TGTGCCAGCAGCGGTAGCGGGGGGGGCACCGGGGAGCTGTTTTTT.

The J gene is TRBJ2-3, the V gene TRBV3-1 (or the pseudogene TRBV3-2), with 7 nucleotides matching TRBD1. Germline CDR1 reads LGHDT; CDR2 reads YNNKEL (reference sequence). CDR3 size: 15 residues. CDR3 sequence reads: CEGPVQGPHRDTQYF. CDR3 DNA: TGTGAGGGGCCGGTACAGGGGCCCCATCGAGATACGCAGTATTTT.

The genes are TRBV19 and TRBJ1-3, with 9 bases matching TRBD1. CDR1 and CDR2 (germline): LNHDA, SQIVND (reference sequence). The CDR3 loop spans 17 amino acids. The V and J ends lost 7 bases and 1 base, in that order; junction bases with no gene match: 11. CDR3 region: CASIGQGPYESGNTIYF. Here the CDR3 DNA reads TGTGCCAGTATTGGACAGGGGCCCTACGAATCTGGAAACACCATATATTTT.

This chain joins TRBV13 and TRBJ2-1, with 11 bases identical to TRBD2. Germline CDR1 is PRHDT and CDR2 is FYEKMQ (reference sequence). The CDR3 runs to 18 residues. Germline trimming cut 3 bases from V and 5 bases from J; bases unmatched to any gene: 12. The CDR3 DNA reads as TGTGCCAGCAGCTTTGCTAGCGGGAGGAAGGTCGGAGACAATGAGCAGTTCTTC. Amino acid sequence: CASSFASGRKVGDNEQFF.